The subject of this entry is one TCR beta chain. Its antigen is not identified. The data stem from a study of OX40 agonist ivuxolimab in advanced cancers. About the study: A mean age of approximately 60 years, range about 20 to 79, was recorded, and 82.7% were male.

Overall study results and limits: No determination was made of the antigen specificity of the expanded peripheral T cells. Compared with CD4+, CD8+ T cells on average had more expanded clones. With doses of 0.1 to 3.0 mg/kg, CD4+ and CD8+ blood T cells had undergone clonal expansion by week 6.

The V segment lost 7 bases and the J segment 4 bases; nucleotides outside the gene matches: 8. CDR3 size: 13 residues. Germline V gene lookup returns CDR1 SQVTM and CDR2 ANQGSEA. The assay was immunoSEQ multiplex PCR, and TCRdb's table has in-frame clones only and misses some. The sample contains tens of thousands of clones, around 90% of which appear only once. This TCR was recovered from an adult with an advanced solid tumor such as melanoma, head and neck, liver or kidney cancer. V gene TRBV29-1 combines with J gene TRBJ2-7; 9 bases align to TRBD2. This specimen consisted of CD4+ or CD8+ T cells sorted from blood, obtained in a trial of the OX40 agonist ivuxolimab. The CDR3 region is CSGGGGSRYEQYF. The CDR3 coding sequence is TGCAGCGGCGGGGGGGGGTCTAGGTACGAGCAGTACTTC.